This T cell receptor beta chain was profiled in a study of T-cell memory formation after mild COVID-19. Overall study: TCR clusters largely stayed donor specific. The study's findings and limits: Clonal second-wave expansions that peaked on day 37 had unconfirmed SARS-CoV-2 specificity.

This clonotype was seen more than once but under ten times. Its target is not known. Each CDR3 protein is one row after TCRdb ran MiXCR on the 5' RACE reads. The table lists around 99,000 distinct CDR3 sequences, around an eighth of them singletons. Trimming left V 8 bases short and J 7 bases short, with 24 bases between. The CDR3 is 16 amino acids. The TCR sequence derives from a young man who had mild COVID-19 (a few samples of this study predate the infection). Cell type and time point are not known. The specimen sequenced was PBMCs or a T cell subset sorted from them (not recorded which). The chain links TRBV12-3 or TRBV12-4 to TRBJ2-1; the D gene is possibly TRBD2 (5 bases). CDR3: CASRLGGGNPMNEQFF. The CDR3 coding sequence is TGTGCCAGCCGCCTCGGTGGAGGAAACCCGATGAATGAGCAGTTCTTC.